The clone carrying this T cell receptor (beta chain) appeared a few times. The data were taken from a study of blood T cell repertoires in COVID-19. Study-level background: Material from acute and convalescent COVID-19 was sourced from the United States, Italy and Spain. Nucleic acid was either cDNA or gDNA, and it came from T cells, B-cell-depleted T cells, or PBMCs.

As handled by the study authors: Amplification of reference gene primers was used by the study to estimate nucleated cell counts. Some clones are missing from TCRdb's copy, which holds only in-frame ones; the method was immunoSEQ multiplex PCR. V and J calls plus clone size are reproduced from that table; the DNA served to infer D and trimming. The table lists fewer than 400,000 clones, about 88% of them singletons, with over 2.5% in the top ten. The V gene lost 4 bases and the J gene lost 0 bases, with 12 bases spanning the gap. Germline-derived CDR1 and CDR2 are MGHDK and SYGVNS. This CDR3 comprises 15 residues.

Sequenced: peripheral blood. This clonotype was sampled from a human donor in a cohort sampled during active COVID-19. The V call is TRBV25-1, the J call TRBJ2-5; a weak D match, TRBD2 (6 bases). The DNA of the CDR3 is TGTGCCAGCAGTGTCCCGGGGGTGTACCAAGAGACCCAGTACTTC. Residues: CASSVPGVYQETQYF.